This T cell receptor beta chain was found in a study of OX40 agonist ivuxolimab in advanced cancers. Sequencing was performed with immunoSEQ multiplex PCR; in TCRdb, only in-frame clones are kept and a portion is missing. The sample consists of 13,000 to 15,000 clones, roughly 75% of them appearing once. The CDR3 totals 16 residues. Trimming took 5 bases from V and 1 from J, leaving 14 bases between them. Germline CDR1 MDHEN, CDR2 SYDVKM. There are a few counts of this clone. The source material was CD4+ or CD8+ T cells sorted from blood, sampled in a trial of the OX40 agonist ivuxolimab. The clonotype was recovered from an adult with an advanced solid tumor such as melanoma, head and neck, liver or kidney cancer. The V and J genes are TRBV28 and TRBJ2-2, with D unresolved. The CDR3 is CASSQWTAENTGELFF. CDR3 sequence (DNA): TGTGCCAGCAGTCAATGGACCGCTGAGAACACCGGGGAGCTGTTTTTT.